The rows below give T cell receptor beta chains drawn from one sample of a study of T cells in Graves' hyperthyroidism and ophthalmopathy. TCRdb reprocessed the multiplex PCR reads with MiXCR, giving one entry per CDR3 protein. The table includes 500,000 to 600,000 distinct CDR3 sequences, around 45% detected once. Sequencing used peripheral blood or thyroid tissue (not recorded which). All receptors derive from an adult woman with Graves' disease, either hyperthyroidism or ophthalmopathy (not recorded which). CDR3s include the opening cysteine and the closing phenylalanine or tryptophan. A D gene is named only where the DNA matches it firmly. Clone size, where shown, is once, few, many, or a class for clones that have expanded.

d_call,j_call,v_call,clone_size,cdr3_nt,cdr3_aa
-,TRBJ1-2,TRBV7-9,few,TGTGCCAGCAGCTTAAGGGCTGGAAACACCTTC,CASSLRAGNTF
-,TRBJ1-1,TRBV7-2,few,TGTGCCAGCAGCTTAGATCCCTTACGGAACACTGAAGCTTTCTTT,CASSLDPLRNTEAFF
-,TRBJ1-2,TRBV5-1,many,TGCGCCAGCAGCTTGGTGGGCGGATTGGACAACTATGGCTACACCTTC,CASSLVGGLDNYGYTF
TRBD2,TRBJ2-7,TRBV10-3,-,TGTGCCAGCGGAATGACTAGCGGCGGGGAAGAGCAGTACTTC,CASGMTSGGEEQYF
TRBD2,TRBJ2-5,TRBV29-1,-,TGCAGCGTTGACTCAGCGGGGTCCGGAGAGACCCAGTACTTC,CSVDSAGSGETQYF
TRBD1,TRBJ1-5,TRBV2,many,TGTGCCAGCGGGAGGACAGGCGATCAGCCCCAGCATTTT,CASGRTGDQPQHF
-,TRBJ2-5,TRBV9,-,TGTGCCAGCAACGGGGGGCGGGGACAGGAGTACTTC,CASNGGRGQEYF
-,TRBJ1-1,TRBV6-6,many,TGTGCCAGCTCTAAAACCATGAACACTGAAGCTTTCTTT,CASSKTMNTEAFF
TRBD1,TRBJ2-2,TRBV10-3,-,TGTGCCATCAGGGGGACAGTCGGTGGGGCCGGGGAGCTGTTTTTT,CAIRGTVGGAGELFF
-,TRBJ2-7,TRBV7-9,many,TGTGCCAGCAGCTTAGCTCAGACCTACGAGCAGTACTTC,CASSLAQTYEQYF
-,TRBJ2-5,TRBV10-3,-,TGTGCCATCAGGGACAGCGTAGGGACCCAGTACTTC,CAIRDSVGTQYF
-,TRBJ1-1,TRBV11-2,-,TGTGCCAGCTTGGCGGGGGCTGAAGCTTTCTTT,CASLAGAEAFF
-,TRBJ1-1,TRBV19,-,TGTGCCAGTAGTATAGACAGGGGACACACTGAAGCTTTATTT,CASSIDRGHTEALF
-,TRBJ1-6,TRBV2,few,TGTGCCAGCAGTGAAAGGACAGTTAATTCACCCCTCCACTTT,CASSERTVNSPLHF
-,TRBJ1-1,TRBV4-1,few,TGCGCCAGCAGCCTCATTGCGGGCCCCCTGAACACTGAAGCTTTCTTT,CASSLIAGPLNTEAFF
-,TRBJ2-6,TRBV5-1,many,TGCGCCAGCAGCTTGGGACAGTCTACTGGGGCCAACGTCCTGACTTTC,CASSLGQSTGANVLTF
-,TRBJ1-1,TRBV28,many,TGTGCCAGCAGTTTAACGGGGGCGGCTGAAGCTTTCTTT,CASSLTGAAEAFF
TRBD1,TRBJ2-7,TRBV28,few,TGTGCCAGCAGATCCAGAGGGGGCAAGTACGAGCAGTACTTC,CASRSRGGKYEQYF
-,TRBJ1-5,TRBV15,-,TGTGCCACCAGCAGAGAAGCGGCAGGGCATGGTCAGCCCCAGCATTTT,CATSREAAGHGQPQHF
-,TRBJ1-1,TRBV29-1,-,TGCAGCGTTTTGGGGGGTTCGACTGAAGCTTTCTTT,CSVLGGSTEAFF
-,TRBJ1-5,TRBV24-1,many,TGTGCCACCAGTGATCCCACCGCTCATAGCAATCAGCCCCAGCATTTT,CATSDPTAHSNQPQHF
TRBD2,TRBJ2-5,TRBV7-9,many,TGTGCCAGCAGCCCCAGTCCTGGCGGGAGGGCCTGGGAGACCCAGTACTTC,CASSPSPGGRAWETQYF
-,TRBJ1-6,TRBV2,-,TGTGCCAGCAGTGAAGCACCAGGGAGTACTTCACCCCTCCACTTT,CASSEAPGSTSPLHF
TRBD1,TRBJ2-7,TRBV6-1,many,TGTGCCAGCAGATTGGACAGGGGTGGCTACGAGCAGTACTTC,CASRLDRGGYEQYF
-,TRBJ1-5,TRBV12-3/TRBV12-4,many,TGTGCCAGCAGTTTGGTGGAGATCAATCAGCCCCAGCATTTT,CASSLVEINQPQHF
TRBD1,TRBJ2-7,TRBV19,many,TGTGCCAGTAGTGGGACAGGGTCCCACGAGCAGTACTTC,CASSGTGSHEQYF
TRBD2,TRBJ2-7,TRBV11-2,many,TGTGCCAGCAGCTCCCCAAAAAGACTAGCGGGAGTAAACTACGAGCAGTACTTC,CASSSPKRLAGVNYEQYF
-,TRBJ1-1,TRBV7-3,-,TGTGCCAGCAGCTCGCGAGGGGGGCTGGGACACACTGAAGCTTTCTTT,CASSSRGGLGHTEAFF
TRBD2,TRBJ2-5,TRBV5-1,many,TGCGCCAGCAGCTTGGCGGGCAGCGGGAGGGAAGAGACCCAGTACTTC,CASSLAGSGREETQYF
-,TRBJ2-7,TRBV7-2,-,TGTGCCAGCAGCTATCCTCCTCTTTACTACGAGCAGTACTTC,CASSYPPLYYEQYF
-,TRBJ1-6,TRBV20-1,-,TGCAGTGCTAGAGATCGGCGGGACTATAATTCACCCCTCCACTTT,CSARDRRDYNSPLHF
-,TRBJ2-5,TRBV13,-,TGTGCCAGCAGCGAACTGACAGGTTACGAGACCCAGTACTTC,CASSELTGYETQYF
-,TRBJ2-7,TRBV29-1,-,TGCAGCCCGCGTGACAGTCGATCCTACGAGCAGTACTTC,CSPRDSRSYEQYF
-,TRBJ1-5,TRBV10-3,-,TGTGCCATCAGTGAGTGGGGTGGGGTAGGTAATCAGCCCCAGCATTTT,CAISEWGGVGNQPQHF
-,TRBJ2-5,TRBV7-2,many,TGTGCCAGCAGCCCCAGGACTGGAGAGACCCAGTACTTC,CASSPRTGETQYF
TRBD2,TRBJ2-7,TRBV10-3,-,TGTGCCATCCGAGAGCGGGAGTCCTACGAGCAGTACTTC,CAIRERESYEQYF
TRBD1,TRBJ1-5,TRBV29-1,few,TGCAGCGTTGCGACCGGGACAGCCCTAGAGCCCCAGCATTTT,CSVATGTALEPQHF
-,TRBJ2-5,TRBV28,-,TGTGCCAGCACTCCTCTCTTGGGGGAGGACCAAGAGACCCAGTACTTC,CASTPLLGEDQETQYF
-,TRBJ1-3,TRBV9,many,TGTGCCAGCAGCGTAGAGCCCGTAGGCAGCTCTGGAAACACCATATATTTT,CASSVEPVGSSGNTIYF
-,TRBJ1-6,TRBV7-9,-,TGTGCCAGCAGCTTGTTCGTGAATTCACCCCTCCACTTT,CASSLFVNSPLHF
-,TRBJ1-6,TRBV10-3,-,TGTGCCATCAGTGAGGAGGGGGTCTTTTCACCCCTCCACTTT,CAISEEGVFSPLHF
-,TRBJ1-2,TRBV20-1,-,TGCAGTGCTAGGGGTGGAAACACCTTC,CSARGGNTF
TRBD1,TRBJ2-5,TRBV4-1,many,TGCGCCAGCAGCCAAATCACGAACAGGGGGCGGTACGAAGAGACCCAGTACTTC,CASSQITNRGRYEETQYF
-,TRBJ1-2,TRBV25-1,-,TGTGCCAGCAGTGAAACCCAGGCGCCCTATGGCTACACCTTC,CASSETQAPYGYTF
-,TRBJ1-1,TRBV9,-,TGTGCCAGCAGCGTAGAGGGGGGGCTGACTTTAGGCACTGAAGCTTTCTTT,CASSVEGGLTLGTEAFF
TRBD1,TRBJ1-2,TRBV19,-,TGTGCCAGTACGCGAGGACAGGGGGCCAGCTACACCTTC,CASTRGQGASYTF
-,TRBJ2-5,TRBV4-2,many,TGTGCCAGCAGCGGGCGGAGGGAAGAGACCCAGTACTTC,CASSGRREETQYF
-,TRBJ1-2,TRBV7-2,-,TGTGCCAGCAGCCCCGGGACGGATCCCTATGGCTACACCTTC,CASSPGTDPYGYTF